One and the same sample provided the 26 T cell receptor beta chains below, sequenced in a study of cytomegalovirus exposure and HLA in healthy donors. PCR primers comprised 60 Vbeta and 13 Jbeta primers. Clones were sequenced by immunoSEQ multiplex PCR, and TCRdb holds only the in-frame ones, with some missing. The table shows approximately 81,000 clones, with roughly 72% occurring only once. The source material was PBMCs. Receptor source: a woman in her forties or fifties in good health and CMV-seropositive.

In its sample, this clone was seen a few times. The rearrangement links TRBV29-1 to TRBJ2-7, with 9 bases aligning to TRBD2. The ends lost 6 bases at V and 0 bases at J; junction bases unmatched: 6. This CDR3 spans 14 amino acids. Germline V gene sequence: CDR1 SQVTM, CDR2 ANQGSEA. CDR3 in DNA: TGCAGCGTGGTTGAAGCGGGAGGCTCCTACGAGCAGTACTTC. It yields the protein CSVVEAGGSYEQYF.

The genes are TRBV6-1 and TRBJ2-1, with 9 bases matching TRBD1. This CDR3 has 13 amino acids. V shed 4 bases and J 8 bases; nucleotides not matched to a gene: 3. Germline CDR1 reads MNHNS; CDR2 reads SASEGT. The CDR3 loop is CASSARTGDEQFF. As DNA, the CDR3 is TGTGCCAGCAGTGCCAGGACAGGGGATGAGCAGTTCTTC.

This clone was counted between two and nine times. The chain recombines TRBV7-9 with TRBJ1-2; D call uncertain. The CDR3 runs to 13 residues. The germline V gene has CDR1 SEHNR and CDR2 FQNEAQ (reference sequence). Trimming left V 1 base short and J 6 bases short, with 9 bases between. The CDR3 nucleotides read TGTGCCAGCAGCTTAGGAGGGTATGATGGCTACACCTTC. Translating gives CASSLGGYDGYTF.

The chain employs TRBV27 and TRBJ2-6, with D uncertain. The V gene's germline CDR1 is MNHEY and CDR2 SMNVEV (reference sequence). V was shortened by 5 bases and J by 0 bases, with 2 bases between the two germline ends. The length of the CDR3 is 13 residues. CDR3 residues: CASSLSGANVLTF. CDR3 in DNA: TGTGCCAGCAGTCTCTCTGGGGCCAACGTCCTGACTTTC.

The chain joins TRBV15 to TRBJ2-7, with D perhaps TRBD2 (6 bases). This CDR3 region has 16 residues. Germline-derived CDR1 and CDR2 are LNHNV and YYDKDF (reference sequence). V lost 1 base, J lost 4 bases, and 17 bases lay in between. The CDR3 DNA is TGTGCCACCAGCAGAGTTTCGGTGGAGGGGACTTACGAGCAGTACTTC. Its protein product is CATSRVSVEGTYEQYF.

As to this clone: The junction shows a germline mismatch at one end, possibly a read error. CDR3: CASSRGTTKWF. The CDR3 region has the DNA TGTGCCAGCAGCCGAGGGACAACCAAATGGTTC. The genes are TRBV6-5 and TRBJ1-2; tentative D call: TRBD1 (6 bases). This CDR3 is built from 11 residues. The V gene's germline CDR1 is MNHEY and CDR2 SVGAGI.

CDR3 region: CASSLNPGKANYGYTF. The CDR3 coding sequence is TGTGCCAGCAGTTTAAACCCGGGAAAAGCTAACTATGGCTACACCTTC. The chain couples TRBV28 to TRBJ1-2, with D unclear. Trimming removed 2 bases at V and 0 bases at J, with 13 bases between. Per the germline V gene, CDR1 is MDHEN and CDR2 is SYDVKM. The CDR3 is 16 residues long.

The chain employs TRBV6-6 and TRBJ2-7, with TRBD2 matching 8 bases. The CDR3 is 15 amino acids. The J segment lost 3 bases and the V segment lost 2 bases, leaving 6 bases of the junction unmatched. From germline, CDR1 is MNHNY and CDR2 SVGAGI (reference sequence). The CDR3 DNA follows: TGTGCCAGCAGTTACCTGGGACTAGAGGGCTACGAGCAGTACTTC. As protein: CASSYLGLEGYEQYF.

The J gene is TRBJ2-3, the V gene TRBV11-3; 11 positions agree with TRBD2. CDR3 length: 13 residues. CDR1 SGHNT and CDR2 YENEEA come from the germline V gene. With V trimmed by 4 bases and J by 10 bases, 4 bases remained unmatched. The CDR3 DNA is TGTGCCAGCAGCTCCCTAGCGGGAGGTTCGCAGTATTTT. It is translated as CASSSLAGGSQYF.

CDR3 sequence (DNA): TGTGCCATCAGTGAACGGGGGGGGACAGGGGACGAGCAGTACTTC. It specifies CAISERGGTGDEQYF. The V and J genes are TRBV10-3 and TRBJ2-7; 10 bases align to TRBD1. Germline loops: CDR1 ENHRY, CDR2 SYGVKD. CDR3 length: 15 residues. The V and J ends lost 3 bases and 5 bases, in that order; junction bases with no gene match: 7.

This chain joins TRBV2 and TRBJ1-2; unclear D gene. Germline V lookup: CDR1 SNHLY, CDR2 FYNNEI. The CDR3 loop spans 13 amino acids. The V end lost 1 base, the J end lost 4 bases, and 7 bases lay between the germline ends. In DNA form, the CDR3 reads TGTGCCAGCAGTGAAGAACAGATCTATGGCTACACCTTC. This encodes CASSEEQIYGYTF.

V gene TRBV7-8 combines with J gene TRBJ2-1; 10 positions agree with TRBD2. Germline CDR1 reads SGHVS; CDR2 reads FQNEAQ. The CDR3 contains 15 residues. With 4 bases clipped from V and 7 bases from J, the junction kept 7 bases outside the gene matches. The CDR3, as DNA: TGTGCCAGCAGCTCTTGGACTAGCGGTGGTAATGAGCAGTTCTTC. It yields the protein CASSSWTSGGNEQFF.

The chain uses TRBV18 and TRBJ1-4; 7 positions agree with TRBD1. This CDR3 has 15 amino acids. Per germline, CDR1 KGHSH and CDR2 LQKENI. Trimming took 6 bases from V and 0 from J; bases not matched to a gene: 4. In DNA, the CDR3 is TGTGCCAGCTCTCCGGGGACAGCAACTAATGAAAAACTGTTTTTT. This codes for CASSPGTATNEKLFF.

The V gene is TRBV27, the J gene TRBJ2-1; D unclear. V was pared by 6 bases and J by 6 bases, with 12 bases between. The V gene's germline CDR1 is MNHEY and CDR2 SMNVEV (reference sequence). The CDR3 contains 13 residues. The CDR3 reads CASSPIEANEQFF. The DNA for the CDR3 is TGTGCCAGCAGCCCCATAGAGGCCAATGAGCAGTTCTTC.

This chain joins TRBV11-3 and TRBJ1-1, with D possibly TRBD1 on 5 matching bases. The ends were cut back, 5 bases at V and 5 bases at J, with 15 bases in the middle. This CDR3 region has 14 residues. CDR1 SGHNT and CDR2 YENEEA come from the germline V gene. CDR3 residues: CASSPGFLGTEAFF. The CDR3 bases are TGTGCCAGCAGCCCAGGGTTTTTGGGGACTGAAGCTTTCTTT.

CDR3 loop: CSATWTGGYTF. CDR3 bases: TGCAGTGCTACGTGGACAGGTGGCTACACCTTC. This sequence joins TRBV20-1 and TRBJ1-2; TRBD1 aligns across 7 bases. Trimming took 4 bases from V and 7 from J; bases not matched to a gene: 3. Per the germline V gene, CDR1 is DFQATT and CDR2 is SNEGSKA (reference sequence). The CDR3 extends over 11 amino acids.

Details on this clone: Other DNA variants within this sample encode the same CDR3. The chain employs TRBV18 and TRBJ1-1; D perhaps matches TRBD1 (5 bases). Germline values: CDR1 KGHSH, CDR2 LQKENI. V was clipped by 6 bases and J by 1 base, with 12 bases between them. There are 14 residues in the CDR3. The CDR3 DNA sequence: TGTGCCAGCTCTCGCCTCGACAGGAACACTGAAGCTTTCTTT. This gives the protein CASSRLDRNTEAFF.

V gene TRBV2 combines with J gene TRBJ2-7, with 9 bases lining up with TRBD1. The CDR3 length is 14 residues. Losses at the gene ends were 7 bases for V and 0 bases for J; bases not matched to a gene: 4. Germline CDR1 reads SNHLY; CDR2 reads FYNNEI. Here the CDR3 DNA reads TGTGCCAGCACCGGACAGGGGTCCTCCTACGAGCAGTACTTC. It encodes CASTGQGSSYEQYF.

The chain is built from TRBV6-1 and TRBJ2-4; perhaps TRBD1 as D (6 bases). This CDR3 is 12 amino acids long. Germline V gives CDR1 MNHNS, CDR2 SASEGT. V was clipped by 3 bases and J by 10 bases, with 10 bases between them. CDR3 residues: CASSEGTPIQYF. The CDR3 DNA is TGTGCCAGCAGTGAGGGGACACCGATTCAGTACTTC.

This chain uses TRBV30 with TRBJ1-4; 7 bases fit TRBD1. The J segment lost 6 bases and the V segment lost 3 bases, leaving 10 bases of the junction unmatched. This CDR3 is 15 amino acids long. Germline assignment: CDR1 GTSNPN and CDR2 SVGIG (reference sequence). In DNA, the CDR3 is TGTGCCTGGAGCTTTTTAGGGGGCCTGGATGAAAAACTGTTTTTT. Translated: CAWSFLGGLDEKLFF.

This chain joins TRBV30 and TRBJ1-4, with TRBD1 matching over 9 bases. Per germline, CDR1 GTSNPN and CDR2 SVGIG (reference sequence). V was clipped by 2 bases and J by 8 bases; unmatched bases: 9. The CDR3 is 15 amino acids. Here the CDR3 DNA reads TGTGCCTGGAGTACCCGGACAGGGGTAGGGGAAAAACTGTTTTTT. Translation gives CAWSTRTGVGEKLFF.

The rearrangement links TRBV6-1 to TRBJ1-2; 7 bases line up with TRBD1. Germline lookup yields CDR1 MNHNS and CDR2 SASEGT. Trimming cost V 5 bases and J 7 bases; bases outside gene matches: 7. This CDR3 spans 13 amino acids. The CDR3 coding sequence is TGTGCCAGCAGTCCCCAGGACAGGACTGGCTACACCTTC. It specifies CASSPQDRTGYTF.

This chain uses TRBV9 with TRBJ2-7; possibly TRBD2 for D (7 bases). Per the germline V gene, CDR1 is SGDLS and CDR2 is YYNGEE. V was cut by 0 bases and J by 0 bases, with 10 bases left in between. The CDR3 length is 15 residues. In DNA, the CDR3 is TGTGCCAGCAGCGTAGGCGCGGGGGCCTCCTACGAGCAGTACTTC. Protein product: CASSVGAGASYEQYF.

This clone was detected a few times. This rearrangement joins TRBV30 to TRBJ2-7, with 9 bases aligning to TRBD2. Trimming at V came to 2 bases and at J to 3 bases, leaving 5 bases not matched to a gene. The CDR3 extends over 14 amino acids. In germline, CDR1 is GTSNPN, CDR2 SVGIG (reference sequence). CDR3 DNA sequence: TGTGCCTGGAGTCCGACTAGCGGCGGCTACGAGCAGTACTTC. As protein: CAWSPTSGGYEQYF.

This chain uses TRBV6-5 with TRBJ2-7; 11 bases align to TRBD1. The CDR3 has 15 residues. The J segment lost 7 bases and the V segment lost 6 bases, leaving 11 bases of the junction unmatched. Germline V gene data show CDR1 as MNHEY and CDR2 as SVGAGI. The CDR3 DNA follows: TGTGCCAGCAGCTGGACAGGGGGCGCAGGTCGGGAGCAGTACTTC. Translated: CASSWTGGAGREQYF.

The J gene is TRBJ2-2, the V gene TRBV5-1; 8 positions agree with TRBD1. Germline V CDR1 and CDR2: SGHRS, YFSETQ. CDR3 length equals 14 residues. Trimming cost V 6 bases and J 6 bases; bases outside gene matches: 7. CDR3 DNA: TGCGCCAGCAAGGAGACAGGGGAAGCCGGGGAGCTGTTTTTT. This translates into CASKETGEAGELFF.